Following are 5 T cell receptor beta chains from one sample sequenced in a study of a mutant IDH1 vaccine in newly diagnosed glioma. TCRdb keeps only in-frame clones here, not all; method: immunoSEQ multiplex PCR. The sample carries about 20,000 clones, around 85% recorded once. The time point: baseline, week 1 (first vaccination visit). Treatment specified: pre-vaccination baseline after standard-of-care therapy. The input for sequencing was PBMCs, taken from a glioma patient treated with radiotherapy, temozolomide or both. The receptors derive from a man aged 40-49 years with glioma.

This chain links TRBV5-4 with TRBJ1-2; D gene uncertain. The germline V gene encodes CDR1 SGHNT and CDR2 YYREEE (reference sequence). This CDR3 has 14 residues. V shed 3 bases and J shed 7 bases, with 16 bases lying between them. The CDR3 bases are TGTGCCAGCAGCTCACCACGGGCATGGGGTGGCTACACCTTC. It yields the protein CASSSPRAWGGYTF.

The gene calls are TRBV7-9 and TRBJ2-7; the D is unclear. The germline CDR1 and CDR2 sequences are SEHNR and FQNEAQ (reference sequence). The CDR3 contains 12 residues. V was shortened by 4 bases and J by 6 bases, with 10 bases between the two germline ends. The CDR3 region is CASSSYRLEQYF. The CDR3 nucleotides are TGTGCCAGCAGCTCATACCGCCTCGAGCAGTACTTC.

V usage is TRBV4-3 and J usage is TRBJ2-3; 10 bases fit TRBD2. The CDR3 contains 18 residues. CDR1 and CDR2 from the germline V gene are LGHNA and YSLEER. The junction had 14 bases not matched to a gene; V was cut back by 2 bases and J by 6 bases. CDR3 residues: CASSQYGQAGGPVDTQYF. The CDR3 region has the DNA TGCGCCAGCAGCCAATACGGACAAGCGGGAGGGCCGGTGGATACGCAGTATTTT.

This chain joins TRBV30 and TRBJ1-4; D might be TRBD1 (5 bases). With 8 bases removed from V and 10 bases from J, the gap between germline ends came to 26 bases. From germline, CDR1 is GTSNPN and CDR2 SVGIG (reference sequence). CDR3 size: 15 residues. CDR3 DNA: TGTGCCACCCAGGGCCGGGGGGGGAATGTGGTAAAACTGTTTTTT. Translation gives CATQGRGGNVVKLFF.

CDR3 coding DNA: TGTGCTCCTCGGGGCCGGGGCGACCGGGGGAACACTGAAGCTTTCTTT. Translated, it gives CAPRGRGDRGNTEAFF. The rearrangement joins TRBV2 to TRBJ1-1; D possibly corresponds to TRBD1 (5 bases). The CDR3 is made up of 16 amino acids. The germline gives CDR1 SNHLY, CDR2 FYNNEI.